Each of the 5 T cell receptor beta chains below was sequenced from the same sample in a study of cytomegalovirus exposure and HLA in healthy donors (dated by TCRdb to about 2017). Library creation used the immunoSEQ multiplex PCR assay. The multiplex PCR relied on a mix of 60 forward primers for TCR Vbeta segments and 13 reverse primers for TCR Jbeta segments. Drawn from immuneACCESS, this table holds only the in-frame rearrangements with V and J called that TCRdb kept. Clones are partly lost; checked studies trace under half to an unresolved V gene and leave the rest unexplained. This sample's table has entries for more than 95,000 clones. The top ten hold about 2.7% of the sample. What was sequenced was PBMCs. The receptors shown here come from a man aged 25-45 years in good health and CMV-seronegative.

The J gene is TRBJ1-2, the V gene TRBV19; perhaps TRBD1 as D (5 bases). V dropped 1 base and J dropped 1 base, with 10 bases sitting between them. The CDR3 is 15 amino acids. From germline, CDR1 is LNHDA and CDR2 SQIVND (reference sequence). The CDR3 loop is CASSIGQGLNYGYTF. CDR3 nucleotides: TGTGCCAGTAGTATAGGGCAGGGCCTTAACTATGGCTACACCTTC.

This chain connects TRBV6-6 to TRBJ1-2; D is possibly TRBD1 (5 bases). Germline CDR1 and CDR2: MNHNY and SVGAGI (reference sequence). V was shortened by 2 bases and J by 13 bases, with 11 bases between the two germline ends. There are 11 residues in the CDR3. The CDR3: CASSYEGEPTF. CDR3 in DNA: TGTGCCAGCAGTTACGAAGGGGAACCCACCTTC.

This CDR3 is CASSWAPSTDTQYF. CDR3 bases: TGTGCCAGCAGTTGGGCGCCGAGCACAGATACGCAGTATTTT. This chain joins TRBV27 and TRBJ2-3, with D hard to call. In germline, CDR1 is MNHEY, CDR2 SMNVEV (reference sequence). The CDR3 length is 14 residues. V shed 4 bases and J shed 0 bases, with 8 bases lying between them.

The rearrangement joins TRBV7-9 to TRBJ1-2; 9 bases map to TRBD1. Trimming cost V 0 bases and J 8 bases; bases outside gene matches: 4. CDR1 SEHNR and CDR2 FQNEAQ come from the germline V gene (reference sequence). CDR3 length: 14 amino acids. The CDR3 DNA sequence: TGTGCCAGCAGCTTAGCGGGGGACAGGGAAGGCTACACCTTC. It encodes CASSLAGDREGYTF.

The V and J genes are TRBV10-3 and TRBJ1-2, with TRBD1 identical over 10 bases. CDR1 is ENHRY and CDR2 is SYGVKD in the germline V gene. V trimming: 4 bases; J trimming: 7 bases; junction bases outside the gene matches: 12. The CDR3 totals 16 residues. The CDR3 sequence: CAISGGQGQNLGGYTF. CDR3 coding DNA: TGTGCCATCAGTGGGGGACAGGGGCAGAATCTTGGTGGCTACACCTTC.